This TCR beta chain was retrieved from a study of cytomegalovirus exposure and HLA in healthy donors. Trimming shortened V by 4 bases and J by 0 bases, and 18 bases separated the two germline ends. The CDR3 runs 17 residues. The germline V gene encodes CDR1 SGHRS and CDR2 YFSETQ. Study results and caveats: When the data were analyzed later, several of the most significant clusters appeared to be linked to common viral pathogens. Cytomegalovirus association was assigned to around 150 TCR beta chains. Per a prior analysis, the majority of TCR beta V segments were productive roughly 87% or roughly 30% of the time.

Notes on this clone: Its cognate antigen is unknown.

These donors, healthy bone marrow donors, were studied. 13 Jbeta primers and 60 Vbeta primers were used for the PCR. TCRdb's copy holds only in-frame clones and misses some; the assay was immunoSEQ multiplex PCR. The sample has approximately 130,000 clones, around 77% seen once. This TCR derives from a man between 18 and 35 years old in good health and CMV-seropositive. V is TRBV5-1 and J is TRBJ2-3; D possibly corresponds to TRBD1 (6 bases). Specimen: PBMCs. The CDR3 sequence: CASSEVVGATSTDTQYF. The CDR3 region has the DNA TGCGCCAGCAGCGAGGTCGTGGGGGCAACTAGCACAGATACGCAGTATTTT.